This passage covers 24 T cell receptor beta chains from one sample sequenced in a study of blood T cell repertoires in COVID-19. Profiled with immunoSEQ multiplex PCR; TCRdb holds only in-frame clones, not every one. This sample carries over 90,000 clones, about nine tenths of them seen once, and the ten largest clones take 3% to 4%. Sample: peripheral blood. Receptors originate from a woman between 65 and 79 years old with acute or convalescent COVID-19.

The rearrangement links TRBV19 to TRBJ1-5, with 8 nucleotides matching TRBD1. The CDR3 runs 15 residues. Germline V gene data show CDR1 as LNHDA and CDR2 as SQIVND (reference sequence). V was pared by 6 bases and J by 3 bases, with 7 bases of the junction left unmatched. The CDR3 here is CASRPGGFINQPQHF. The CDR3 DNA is TGTGCCAGTAGGCCAGGGGGCTTTATCAATCAGCCCCAGCATTTT.

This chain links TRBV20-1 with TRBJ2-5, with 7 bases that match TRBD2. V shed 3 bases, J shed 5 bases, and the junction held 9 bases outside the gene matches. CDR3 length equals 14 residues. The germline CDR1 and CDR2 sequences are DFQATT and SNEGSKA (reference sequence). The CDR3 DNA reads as TGCAGTGCTAGTAGCGGGTCTAGGTTTGAGACCCAGTACTTC. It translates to CSASSGSRFETQYF.

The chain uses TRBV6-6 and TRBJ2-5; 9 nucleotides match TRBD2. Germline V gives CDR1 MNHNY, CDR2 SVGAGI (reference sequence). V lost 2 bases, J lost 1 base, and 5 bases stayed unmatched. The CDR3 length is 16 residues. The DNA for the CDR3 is TGTGCCAGCAGTTACGGGGTTAGCGGGGGCCAAGAGACCCAGTACTTC. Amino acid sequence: CASSYGVSGGQETQYF.

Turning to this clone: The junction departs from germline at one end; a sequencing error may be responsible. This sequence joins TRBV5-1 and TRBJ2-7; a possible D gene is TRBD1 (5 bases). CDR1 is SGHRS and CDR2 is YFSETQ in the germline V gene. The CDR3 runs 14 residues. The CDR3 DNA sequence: TGCGCCAGCAGCTTGGGGCAGGGCTCCCACGAGCAGTACTTC. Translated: CASSLGQGSHEQYF. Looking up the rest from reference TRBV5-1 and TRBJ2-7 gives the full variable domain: KAGVTQTPRYLIKTRGQQVTLSCSPISGHRSVSWYQQTPGQGLQFLFEYFSETQRNKGNFPGRFSGRQFSNSRSEMNVSTLELGDSALYLCASSLGQGSHEQYFGPGTRLTVT.

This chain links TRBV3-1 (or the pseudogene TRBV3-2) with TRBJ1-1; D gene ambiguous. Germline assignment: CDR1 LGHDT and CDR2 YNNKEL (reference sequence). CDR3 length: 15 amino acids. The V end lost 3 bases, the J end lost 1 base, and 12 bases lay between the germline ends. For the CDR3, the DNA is TGTGCCAGCAGCCACCGCGGCCTCTCGAACACTGAAGCTTTCTTT. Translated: CASSHRGLSNTEAFF.

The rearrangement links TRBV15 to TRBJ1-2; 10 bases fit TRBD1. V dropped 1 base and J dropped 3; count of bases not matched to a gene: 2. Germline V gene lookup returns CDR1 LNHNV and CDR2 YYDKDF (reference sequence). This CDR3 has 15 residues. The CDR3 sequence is CATSRGTGGDYGYTF. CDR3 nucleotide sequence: TGTGCCACCAGCAGAGGGACAGGGGGGGACTATGGCTACACCTTC.

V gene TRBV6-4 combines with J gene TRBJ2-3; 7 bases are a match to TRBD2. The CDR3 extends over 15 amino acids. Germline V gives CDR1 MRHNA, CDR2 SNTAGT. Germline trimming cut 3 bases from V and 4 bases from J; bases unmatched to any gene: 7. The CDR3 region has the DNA TGTGCCAGCAGTGAGGGTCGCGGGGGTTCAGATACGCAGTATTTT. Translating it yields CASSEGRGGSDTQYF.

CDR3 sequence: CASSLSVRRINQPQHF. CDR3 nucleotide sequence: TGTGCCAGCAGTTTATCGGTTAGGAGAATCAATCAGCCCCAGCATTTT. This chain joins TRBV28 and TRBJ1-5; D gene ambiguous. From germline, CDR1 is MDHEN and CDR2 SYDVKM. V shed 1 base and J shed 3 bases, with 13 bases lying between them. CDR3 size: 16 residues. Supplemented by reference TRBV28 and TRBJ1-5, the full variable domain reads DVKVTQSSRYLVKRTGEKVFLECVQDMDHENMFWYRQDPGLGLRLIYFSYDVKMKEKGDIPEGYSVSREKKERFSLILESASTNQTSMYLCASSLSVRRINQPQHFGDGTRLSIL.

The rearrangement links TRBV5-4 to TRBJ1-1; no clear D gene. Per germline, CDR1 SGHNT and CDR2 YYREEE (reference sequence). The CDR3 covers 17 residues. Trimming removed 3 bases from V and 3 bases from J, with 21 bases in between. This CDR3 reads CASSSPDSDKTHTEAFF. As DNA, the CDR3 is TGTGCCAGCAGCTCCCCGGACTCCGACAAGACGCACACTGAAGCTTTCTTT.

In nucleotides, the CDR3 is TGTGCCAGTAGTGCACGGACAGGGATGTCAGATACGCAGTATTTT. It translates to CASSARTGMSDTQYF. The chain carries TRBV19 and TRBJ2-3, with 8 bases aligning to TRBD1. The CDR3 runs to 15 residues. Germline V gives CDR1 LNHDA, CDR2 SQIVND (reference sequence). J gave up 4 bases and V 5 bases, and 8 bases lay outside the gene matches.

The CDR3 loop is CASSYLRAGQGDGYTF. In nucleotides, the CDR3 is TGTGCCAGCAGTTACTTAAGGGCCGGACAGGGAGATGGCTACACCTTC. The chain is built from TRBV6-5 and TRBJ1-2, with 8 bases identical to TRBD1. The V and J ends lost 1 base and 6 bases, in that order; junction bases with no gene match: 10. This CDR3 has 16 amino acids. Germline V CDR1 and CDR2: MNHEY, SVGAGI.

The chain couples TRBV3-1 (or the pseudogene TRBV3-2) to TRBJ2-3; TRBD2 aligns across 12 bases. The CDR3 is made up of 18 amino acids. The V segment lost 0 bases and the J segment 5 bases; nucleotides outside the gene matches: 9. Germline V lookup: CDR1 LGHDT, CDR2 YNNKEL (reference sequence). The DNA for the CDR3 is TGTGCCAGCAGCCAAGAGGCGCCTAGCGGGGGGGCCAAAGATACGCAGTATTTT. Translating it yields CASSQEAPSGGAKDTQYF.

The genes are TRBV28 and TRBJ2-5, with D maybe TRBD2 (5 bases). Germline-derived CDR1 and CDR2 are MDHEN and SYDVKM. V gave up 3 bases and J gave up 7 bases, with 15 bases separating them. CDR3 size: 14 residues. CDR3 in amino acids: CASSFQRTRGTQYF. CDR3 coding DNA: TGTGCCAGCAGTTTTCAGCGGACCCGGGGGACCCAGTACTTC.

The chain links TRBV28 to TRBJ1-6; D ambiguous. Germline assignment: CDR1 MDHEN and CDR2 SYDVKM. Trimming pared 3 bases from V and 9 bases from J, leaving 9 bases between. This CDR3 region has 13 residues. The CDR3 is CASSFVTFSPLHF. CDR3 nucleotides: TGTGCCAGCAGTTTCGTCACATTTTCACCCCTCCACTTT. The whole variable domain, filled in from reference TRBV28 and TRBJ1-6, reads DVKVTQSSRYLVKRTGEKVFLECVQDMDHENMFWYRQDPGLGLRLIYFSYDVKMKEKGDIPEGYSVSREKKERFSLILESASTNQTSMYLCASSFVTFSPLHFGNGTRLTVT.

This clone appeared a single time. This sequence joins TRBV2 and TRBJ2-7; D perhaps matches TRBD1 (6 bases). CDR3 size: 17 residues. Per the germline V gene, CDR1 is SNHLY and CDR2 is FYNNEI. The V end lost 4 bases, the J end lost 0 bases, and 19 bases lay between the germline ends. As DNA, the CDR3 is TGTGCCAGCAGTGGATTAATATCAGGGGTAGCCTCCTACGAGCAGTACTTC. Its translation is CASSGLISGVASYEQYF.

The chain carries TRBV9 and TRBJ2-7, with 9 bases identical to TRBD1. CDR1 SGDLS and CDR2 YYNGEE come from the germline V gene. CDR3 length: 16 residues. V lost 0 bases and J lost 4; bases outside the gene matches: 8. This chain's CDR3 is CASSVEPGGQGYEQYF. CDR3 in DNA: TGTGCCAGCAGCGTAGAACCGGGGGGACAGGGTTACGAGCAGTACTTC.

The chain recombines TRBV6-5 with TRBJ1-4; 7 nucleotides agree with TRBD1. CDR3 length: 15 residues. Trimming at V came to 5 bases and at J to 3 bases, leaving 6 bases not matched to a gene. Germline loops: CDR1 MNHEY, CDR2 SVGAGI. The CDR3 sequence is CASSLSGGPNEKLFF. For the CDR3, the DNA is TGTGCCAGCAGTCTCTCAGGGGGTCCTAATGAAAAACTGTTTTTT.

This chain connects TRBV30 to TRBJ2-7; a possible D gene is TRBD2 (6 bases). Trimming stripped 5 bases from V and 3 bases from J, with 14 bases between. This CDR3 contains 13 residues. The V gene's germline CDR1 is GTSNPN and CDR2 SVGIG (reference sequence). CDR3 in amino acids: CAWGRDLSYEQYF. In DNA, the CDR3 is TGTGCCTGGGGGCGGGATTTAAGCTACGAGCAGTACTTC.

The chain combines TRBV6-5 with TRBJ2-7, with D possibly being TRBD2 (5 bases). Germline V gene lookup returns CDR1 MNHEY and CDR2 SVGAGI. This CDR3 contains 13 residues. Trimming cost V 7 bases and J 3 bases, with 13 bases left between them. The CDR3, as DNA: TGTGCCAGCACCCGGCTAGCCGACTACGAGCAGTACTTC. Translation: CASTRLADYEQYF.

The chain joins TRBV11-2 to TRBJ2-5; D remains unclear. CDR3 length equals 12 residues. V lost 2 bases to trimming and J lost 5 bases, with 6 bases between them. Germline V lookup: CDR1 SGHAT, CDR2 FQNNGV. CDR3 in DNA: TGTGCCAGCAGCTTAAATAGTGAGACCCAGTACTTC. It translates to CASSLNSETQYF.

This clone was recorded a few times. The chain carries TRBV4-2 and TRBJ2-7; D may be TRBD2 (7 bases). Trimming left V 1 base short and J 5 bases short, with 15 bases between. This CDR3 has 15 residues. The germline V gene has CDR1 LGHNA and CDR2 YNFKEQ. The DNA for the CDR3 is TGTGCCAGCAGCCAAGCGGGGAGGGGGGAGGACGAGCAGTACTTC. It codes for CASSQAGRGEDEQYF.

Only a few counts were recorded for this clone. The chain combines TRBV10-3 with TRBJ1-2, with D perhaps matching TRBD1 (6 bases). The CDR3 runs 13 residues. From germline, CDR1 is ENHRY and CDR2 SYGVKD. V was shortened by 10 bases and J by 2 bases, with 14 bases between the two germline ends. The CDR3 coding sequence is TGTGCCACCGCGGAGGGGGGGAACTATGGCTACACCTTC. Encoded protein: CATAEGGNYGYTF.

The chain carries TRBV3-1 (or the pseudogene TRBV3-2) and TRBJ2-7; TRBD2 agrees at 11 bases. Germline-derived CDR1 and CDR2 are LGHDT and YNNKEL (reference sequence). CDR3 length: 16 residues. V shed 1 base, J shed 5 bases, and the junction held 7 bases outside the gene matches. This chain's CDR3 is CASSQALAGGENEQYF. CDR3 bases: TGTGCCAGCAGCCAAGCTCTAGCGGGAGGAGAGAACGAGCAGTACTTC.

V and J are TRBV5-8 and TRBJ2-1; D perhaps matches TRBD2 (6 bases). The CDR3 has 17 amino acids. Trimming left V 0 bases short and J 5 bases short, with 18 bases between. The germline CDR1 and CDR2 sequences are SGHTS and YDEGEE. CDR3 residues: CASSLASRSGVNNEQFF. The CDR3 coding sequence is TGTGCCAGCAGCTTGGCTTCTAGGTCGGGAGTGAACAATGAGCAGTTCTTC. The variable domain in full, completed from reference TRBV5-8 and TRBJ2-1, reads EAGVTQSPTHLIKTRGQQATLRCSPISGHTSVYWYQQALGLGLQFLLWYDEGEERNRGNFPPRFSGRQFPNYSSELNVNALELEDSALYLCASSLASRSGVNNEQFFGPGTRLTVL.